This TCR beta chain was recovered during a study of identical twins. TCRdb recomputed calls from the 5' RACE reads with MiXCR, one row per CDR3 protein. The table has over 600,000 distinct CDR3 sequences, less than 25% seen once; the top ten hold 4.3%. The CDR3 sequence is 11 residues long. The ends were cut back, 7 bases at V and 6 bases at J, with 10 bases in the middle. Per the germline V gene, CDR1 is LNHDA and CDR2 is SQIVND (reference sequence). These data were also reused for a study on T cells expressing NK-cell markers. From that paper: It was sorted CD3+CD56+NKG2C+, CD3+CD56+NKG2C- and CD3+CD56-NKG2C+ T cells that supplied the TCR beta repertoires.

The chain uses TRBV19 and TRBJ2-7, with D possibly being TRBD2 (6 bases). The source of this sequence is a woman aged 18-35 years in good health. The sequenced material came from PBMCs. The CDR3 sequence is CASMWRGEQYF. CDR3 in DNA: TGTGCCAGTATGTGGAGGGGCGAGCAGTACTTC.